The entry below gives a single TCR beta chain sequence along with its context. The antigen is undetermined. Between the trimmed V and J ends, which lost 0 bases and 0 bases, there was a span of 4 bases. The CDR3 runs to 14 residues. Germline assignment: CDR1 SGDLS and CDR2 YYNGEE. With 60 Vbeta and 13 Jbeta primers, the PCR was carried out. Data came from immunoSEQ multiplex PCR; TCRdb stores just in-frame clones and leaves some out. The sample lists some 200,000 clones; approximately 85% were seen once. This record comes from a study of cytomegalovirus exposure and HLA in healthy donors. Findings of the study overall: The authors enumerated over 150 TCR beta chains as linked to cytomegalovirus.

Specimen: PBMCs. This TCR was recovered from a woman aged 45-60 years in good health and CMV-seropositive. The gene calls are TRBV9 and TRBJ1-5, with D hard to call. The CDR3: CASSVDSSNQPQHF. CDR3 DNA: TGTGCCAGCAGCGTAGACAGTAGCAATCAGCCCCAGCATTTT.